Listed below are T cell receptor beta chains from one sample, sequenced in a study of CD8 T cells in ankylosing spondylitis. TCRdb processed the 5' RACE reads anew with MiXCR; each CDR3 protein has one entry. The sample yields approximately 39,000 distinct CDR3 sequences, roughly 13% seen once. Sequencing was performed on synovial fluid, either unsorted or a sorted T cell fraction (not recorded which). The receptor source for this set is a male donor with ankylosing spondylitis. Each CDR3 is given with its conserved first and last residue. Fields, in order: clone size, V gene, J gene, D gene, CDR3 DNA, CDR3 protein. A D gene is named only where the DNA matches it firmly. Expanded clones are given a class, and other clones once, few, many or no size at all.

>few|TRBV6-5|TRBJ2-5|-
TGTGCCAGCAGTTTGGAGGTTCAAGAGACCCAGTACTTC
CASSLEVQETQYF
>few|TRBV3-1|TRBJ2-7|-
TGTGCCAGCAGCCAAGAAGTCCGGGCCGAGCAGTACTTC
CASSQEVRAEQYF
>-|TRBV10-3|TRBJ1-1|-
TGTGCCATCAGTGAGTCGAAGGGCAGGGGCACTGAAGCTTTCTTT
CAISESKGRGTEAFF
>few|TRBV7-2|TRBJ2-6|-
TGTGCCAGCAGCCCCCCGGGTTTAGGGGCCAACGTCCTGACTTTC
CASSPPGLGANVLTF
>many|TRBV6-5|TRBJ2-1|TRBD2
TGTGCCAGCAGTTCCCCCGGCGGGAGCTCCTACAATGAGCAGTTCTTC
CASSSPGGSSYNEQFF
>few|TRBV9|TRBJ2-5|-
TGTGCCAGCAGCGTAGGTGGTGGGAGCGAGGAGACCCAGTACTTC
CASSVGGGSEETQYF
>many|TRBV20-1|TRBJ2-5|TRBD2
TGCAGTGCTCCGAGCGGGAGAGTGTTTAAGACCCAGTACTTC
CSAPSGRVFKTQYF
>-|TRBV28|TRBJ1-5|-
TGTGCCAGCAGTTTCTCTGTGGGCAATCAGCCCCAGCATTTT
CASSFSVGNQPQHF
>-|TRBV6-1|TRBJ2-1|TRBD2
TGTGCCAGCACCGGACTAGCGGGGGCGCACAATGAGCAGTTCTTC
CASTGLAGAHNEQFF
>many|TRBV20-1|TRBJ2-6|TRBD2
TGCAGTGCTAGAGGGACTAGCGGGAGCTCTGGGGCCAACGTCCTGACTTTC
CSARGTSGSSGANVLTF
>-|TRBV7-6|TRBJ2-2|-
TGTGCCAGCAGCCCCCTAGACACCAACACCGGGGAGCTGTTTTTT
CASSPLDTNTGELFF
>-|TRBV27|TRBJ2-5|TRBD1
TGTGCCAGCAGTTTAGGGACAGGGGGCAGAGAGACCCAGTACTTC
CASSLGTGGRETQYF
>-|TRBV28|TRBJ2-3|TRBD2
TGTGCCAGCAGTCTTGGGACTAGCGGGAGTCGAACAGATACGCAGTATTTT
CASSLGTSGSRTDTQYF
>-|TRBV28|TRBJ2-7|TRBD1
TGTGCCAGCAGTCCTGGGACAGACGAGCAGTACTTC
CASSPGTDEQYF
>-|TRBV27|TRBJ2-7|-
TGTGCCAGCAGTTTAAGGGGGAGAAAGCTCTACGAGCAGTACTTC
CASSLRGRKLYEQYF
>-|TRBV7-9|TRBJ2-7|TRBD1
TGTGCCAGCAGTTACTCTCGGGACAGCAGATACGAGCAGTACTTC
CASSYSRDSRYEQYF
>-|TRBV30|TRBJ2-3|-
TGTGCCTGGAGTGTATCCTTAGAGAGGGATACGCAGTATTTT
CAWSVSLERDTQYF
>-|TRBV3-1|TRBJ1-2|-
TGTGCCAGCAGCCAAGACAGGGGAGGCTATGGCTACACCTTC
CASSQDRGGYGYTF
>few|TRBV6-5|TRBJ2-7|TRBD2
TGTGCCAGCAGTTGGACTAGCGGGAGCTACGAGCAGTACTTC
CASSWTSGSYEQYF
>-|TRBV3-1|TRBJ2-7|-
TGTGCCAGCAGCCTCGGGAGGGGGCTGTGGTACGAGCAGTACTTC
CASSLGRGLWYEQYF
>many|TRBV7-9|TRBJ1-1|-
TGTGCCAGCAGCTTACCTCCAGGTCTGGAGAACACTGAAGCTTTCTTT
CASSLPPGLENTEAFF
>-|TRBV13|TRBJ2-2|-
TGTGCCAGCAGCTTTTCGACAACATTCAACGGGGAGCTGTTTTTT
CASSFSTTFNGELFF
>many|TRBV25-1|TRBJ2-7|-
TGTGCCAGCAGTTCCCGCTCCTGGGAGCAGTACTTC
CASSSRSWEQYF
>-|TRBV4-2|TRBJ1-5|-
TGTGCCAGCAGCCAAGATGTGGGTAACGGCAATCAGCCCCAGCATTTT
CASSQDVGNGNQPQHF
>many|TRBV24-1|TRBJ2-1|-
TGTGCCACCAGTGATCTAGGACAAGATTACAATGAGCAGTTCTTC
CATSDLGQDYNEQFF
>few|TRBV20-1|TRBJ1-5|TRBD1
TGCAGTGCTGTGGGACCAGGGGGCGCAGAGGGTTATAGCAATCAGCCCCAGCATTTT
CSAVGPGGAEGYSNQPQHF
>many|TRBV20-1|TRBJ2-5|-
TGCAGTGCCAAATCGACTAGTCAGGGCGGCGAGACCCAGTACTTC
CSAKSTSQGGETQYF
>-|TRBV7-2|TRBJ1-4|TRBD1
TGTGCCAGCAGCTTACCCCGGGACAGGGGGGAAAAACTGTTTTTT
CASSLPRDRGEKLFF
>few|TRBV29-1|TRBJ1-1|-
TGCAGCGTTGACCCGAGGGAGGGCACTGAAGCTTTCTTT
CSVDPREGTEAFF
>many|TRBV12-3/TRBV12-4|TRBJ2-3|TRBD2
TGTGCCAGCAGTTCCCTAGCGGCCACAGATACGCAGTATTTT
CASSSLAATDTQYF
>-|TRBV4-2|TRBJ2-1|-
TGTGCCAGCAGCCTAGAATCCGGGACTTACAATGAGCAGTTCTTC
CASSLESGTYNEQFF
>medium-sized|TRBV7-9|TRBJ2-3|TRBD2
TGTGCCAGCAGCCTATACACGGGACTAGCGAGCACAGATACGCAGTATTTT
CASSLYTGLASTDTQYF
>few|TRBV7-9|TRBJ2-2|-
TGTGCCAGCAGCTCATCGGGACTCCGGAGGGAGCTGTTTTTT
CASSSSGLRRELFF
>few|TRBV5-6|TRBJ1-2|-
TGTGCCAGCAGCTCTTCGACGACGGCTTTGGAGGGCTACACCTTC
CASSSSTTALEGYTF
>few|TRBV4-3|TRBJ2-7|TRBD2
TGCGCCAGCAGCCAAGGGGCGCGGCTAGCGGGAGGGCTTTCAACCTACGAGCAGTACTTC
CASSQGARLAGGLSTYEQYF
>few|TRBV20-1|TRBJ2-1|-
TGCAGTGTCACAAGGGGTGAGCAGTTCTTC
CSVTRGEQFF
>-|TRBV9|TRBJ2-3|-
TGTGCCAGCAGCCCCGAGGGGGGGGCGTTTTCAGATACGCAGTATTTT
CASSPEGGAFSDTQYF
>few|TRBV9|TRBJ2-7|-
TGTGCCAGCACCCCTGGTCCCAGGTACTCCTACGAGCAGTACTTC
CASTPGPRYSYEQYF
>few|TRBV7-3|TRBJ2-2|-
TGTGCCAGCAGCTCCAGGGGGGCAGGGCGATCGTACACCGGGGAGCTGTTTTTT
CASSSRGAGRSYTGELFF
>few|TRBV7-6|TRBJ2-2|TRBD1
TGTGCCGGTGGGACAGGGAGGTCCGGGGAGCTGTTTTTT
CAGGTGRSGELFF
>-|TRBV10-3|TRBJ2-5|-
TGTGCCATCAGTGGGTCGCTGGCCCAAGAGACCCAGTACTTC
CAISGSLAQETQYF
>few|TRBV3-1|TRBJ2-1|-
TGTGCCAGCAGCCCTGTGGGTATTTGGGACAATGAGCAGTTCTTC
CASSPVGIWDNEQFF
>few|TRBV29-1|TRBJ2-7|-
TGCAGCGGTACCGGGACAAACTCCTACGAGCAGTACTTC
CSGTGTNSYEQYF
>-|TRBV7-9|TRBJ2-7|-
TGTGGGGTGCTGGGGTCCATCCACCAGGACGAGCAGTACTTC
CGVLGSIHQDEQYF
>many|TRBV4-2|TRBJ2-1|TRBD1
TGTGCCAGCAGCCTACGACAGGGGGCGCAGAATGAGCAGTTCTTC
CASSLRQGAQNEQFF
>few|TRBV20-1|TRBJ2-4|TRBD2
TGCAGTGCTAGAGGACTAGCGGGAAACATTCAGTACTTC
CSARGLAGNIQYF
>many|TRBV5-1|TRBJ1-6|-
TGCGCCAGCAGCTTGGGAGGCGGGAATTCACCCCTCCACTTT
CASSLGGGNSPLHF